This TCR beta chain was sequenced for a study of blood T cell repertoires in COVID-19. Looking at the study overall: COVID-19 samples collected from the United States, Italy and Spain covered acute and convalescent phases. The cDNA or gDNA used as material had been derived from T cells, B-cell-depleted T cells, or PBMCs.

Germline V lookup: CDR1 LGHNA, CDR2 YSLEER. The V end lost 3 bases, the J end lost 7 bases, and 10 bases lay between the germline ends. The CDR3 runs to 12 residues. As handled by the study authors: Amplifying reference gene primers gave estimates of nucleated cell counts. Only in-frame clones appear in the TCRdb table, and some are missing; sequencing was by immunoSEQ multiplex PCR. For V, J and clone size, that table is used; D and trimming come from the DNA. Of roughly 120,000 clones in the sample, just over 90% were seen once. The receptor was derived from a human donor with active COVID-19. The donor label of this sample is uncertain. Sequenced: peripheral blood. The gene calls are TRBV4-3 and TRBJ2-7; D gene unclear. The CDR3 is CASSHARWEQYF. CDR3 coding DNA: TGCGCCAGCAGCCATGCGCGGTGGGAGCAGTACTTC.